Below, 6 T cell receptor beta chains from the same sample are listed, as sequenced in a study of blood T cell repertoires in COVID-19. Some clones are missing from TCRdb's copy, which holds only in-frame ones; the method was immunoSEQ multiplex PCR. Here the sample spans 150,000 to 190,000 clones, roughly 80% being singletons. Sequencing was done on a sample of peripheral blood. The source is a man in his 60s with acute or convalescent COVID-19.

The CDR3 bases are TGTGCCAGCAGTTTCGGCAGGCAGGGCACTGAAGCTTTCTTT. Residues: CASSFGRQGTEAFF. This sequence joins TRBV6-5 and TRBJ1-1; D might be TRBD1 (5 bases). The germline V gene has CDR1 MNHEY and CDR2 SVGAGI. The length of the CDR3 is 14 residues. V was cut by 4 bases and J by 4 bases, with 13 bases left in between.

Written as DNA, the CDR3 is TGTGCCAGCTCACTTGGACAGGTTACAGATACGCAGTATTTT. The encoded protein is CASSLGQVTDTQYF. The chain is built from TRBV18 and TRBJ2-3; 7 bases are shared with TRBD1. Germline CDR1 reads KGHSH; CDR2 reads LQKENI. The CDR3 covers 14 residues. J lost 3 bases, V lost 4 bases, and 4 bases had no gene match.

The chain employs TRBV5-1 and TRBJ1-6, with D unclear. The CDR3 extends over 14 amino acids. Germline CDR1 reads SGHRS; CDR2 reads YFSETQ. The germline V and J ends were trimmed by 0 bases and 5 bases, with 6 bases remaining between them. The CDR3 nucleotides read TGCGCCAGCAGCTTGGGGCACAATAATTCACCCCTCCACTTT. Translated, it gives CASSLGHNNSPLHF.

This clone was observed a single time. V is TRBV19 and J is TRBJ2-3; maybe TRBD2 (6 bases). Per the germline V gene, CDR1 is LNHDA and CDR2 is SQIVND (reference sequence). The V gene lost 6 bases and the J gene lost 4 bases, with 17 bases spanning the gap. CDR3 size: 15 residues. CDR3 region: CASRDPGTEADTQYF. The DNA of the CDR3 is TGTGCCAGTAGGGATCCCGGGACTGAAGCAGATACGCAGTATTTT.

This clone was recorded once. The V gene is TRBV9, the J gene TRBJ2-3; TRBD2 aligns across 9 bases. The germline gives CDR1 SGDLS, CDR2 YYNGEE. V was pared by 7 bases and J by 3 bases, with 9 bases of the junction left unmatched. The CDR3 contains 15 residues. CDR3 nucleotides: TGTGCCAGCTCAGTCCGTAGCGGGGGAACAGATACGCAGTATTTT. Translated, it gives CASSVRSGGTDTQYF.

The V gene is TRBV24-1, the J gene TRBJ1-6; D perhaps matches TRBD1 (6 bases). The CDR3 is made up of 15 amino acids. V dropped 7 bases and J dropped 5 bases, with 14 bases sitting between them. From germline, CDR1 is KGHDR and CDR2 SFDVKD. CDR3 sequence reads: CATSPGGANNSPLHF. For the CDR3, the DNA is TGTGCCACCAGCCCTGGGGGGGCGAATAATTCACCCCTCCACTTT.